These 2 T cell receptor beta chains were all obtained from the same sample, sequenced in a study of blood T cells in healthy people across ages. Primed by a sample-barcoded 5' primer and a J-beta primer mix, a second PCR proceeded for about 7 to 12 cycles. TCRdb independently ran MiXCR on the 5' RACE reads; one entry per CDR3 protein. The data hold about 760,000 distinct CDR3 sequences, with roughly 25% observed a single time. This sample also belongs to another study, concerning T cells of mothers and their children.

Source material: blood. These receptors all stem from a boy between 10 and 17 years old in good health.

The V call is TRBV20-1, the J call TRBJ2-5, with TRBD1 identical over 9 bases. Germline V gene lookup returns CDR1 DFQATT and CDR2 SNEGSKA (reference sequence). V was pared by 3 bases and J by 1 base, with 6 bases of the junction left unmatched. This CDR3 comprises 15 residues. CDR3 protein: CSASPGTGSQETQYF. The CDR3 bases are TGCAGTGCTAGCCCCGGGACAGGGAGCCAAGAGACCCAGTACTTC.

Concerning this clonotype itself: At one end, the junction sequence differs from germline, possibly due to a read error. The chain links TRBV7-7 to TRBJ2-5; D possibly matches TRBD1 or TRBD2 (5 bases each). This CDR3 contains 16 residues. The germline V gene has CDR1 SSHAT and CDR2 FNYEAQ (reference sequence). The CDR3 protein is CASSSTGWGPQETQYF. The CDR3 nucleotides read TGTGCTAGCAGTTCTACTGGATGGGGACCCCAAGAGACCCAGTACTTC.